The 8 T cell receptor beta chains below were found in one sample sequenced in a study of T cells in Graves' hyperthyroidism and ophthalmopathy. The CDR3 regions of TCR beta were amplified from RNA transcripts. With the HTBI primer set, the TCR CDR3 went through a first round of RT-PCR. TCRdb reanalysed the multiplex PCR reads using MiXCR and keeps one entry per CDR3 protein. The sample records around 240,000 distinct CDR3 sequences, 16% being singletons. Sequencing was carried out using blood. The receptors derive from a woman aged 18-35 years with Graves' ophthalmopathy.

V and J are TRBV7-2 and TRBJ2-1; possibly TRBD2 for D (5 bases). Germline CDR1 is SGHTA and CDR2 is FQGNSA. Trimming stripped 2 bases from V and 5 bases from J, with 10 bases between. The CDR3 contains 14 residues. The CDR3 loop reads CASSLKTGNNEQFF. In DNA form, the CDR3 reads TGTGCCAGCAGCTTAAAAACGGGGAACAATGAGCAGTTCTTC.

The genes are TRBV6-1 and TRBJ1-3, with a weak D call TRBD1 (5 bases). CDR1 is MNHNS and CDR2 is SASEGT in the germline V gene. This CDR3 spans 18 amino acids. V lost 4 bases and J lost 2, with 21 bases in between. The CDR3 DNA is TGTGCCAGCAGTGCCGGTCCGGGAGGGGTTTATGCTGGAAACACCATATATTTT. Encoded protein: CASSAGPGGVYAGNTIYF.

At least ten counts were recorded for this clonotype. The chain joins TRBV4-1 to TRBJ1-4, with D unresolved. Germline values: CDR1 MGHRA, CDR2 YSYEKL. This CDR3 has 16 amino acids. Trimming took off 1 base at V and 8 bases at J, with 17 bases between the two ends. The CDR3 region is CASSQGMASPEEKLFF. Written as DNA, the CDR3 is TGCGCCAGCAGCCAAGGAATGGCCTCTCCCGAGGAAAAACTGTTTTTT.

This clonotype has a count of ten or more. The J gene is TRBJ1-1, the V gene TRBV11-3, with D maybe TRBD1 (5 bases). Germline V gene data show CDR1 as SGHNT and CDR2 as YENEEA. This CDR3 region has 13 residues. V lost 3 bases and J lost 2, with 7 bases in between. Here the CDR3 reads CASSFQGNTEAFF. The DNA for the CDR3 is TGTGCCAGCAGCTTTCAGGGAAACACTGAAGCTTTCTTT.

As regards this clonotype: This may be a read error, as it is one base from a much larger clone. The chain links TRBV9 to TRBJ1-1, with D uncertain. The CDR3 loop spans 11 amino acids. Germline V CDR1 and CDR2: SGDLS, YYNGEE. The CDR3 spells CANSMNTGAFF. In nucleotides, the CDR3 is TGTGCCAACAGCATGAACACTGGAGCTTTCTTT.

This clonotype was seen repeatedly, ten times or more. The chain employs TRBV27 and TRBJ1-1; perhaps TRBD1 as D (6 bases). The CDR3 runs to 14 residues. V was shortened by 2 bases and J by 4 bases, with 11 bases between the two germline ends. In germline, CDR1 is MNHEY, CDR2 SMNVEV (reference sequence). The CDR3: CASSLGGLGTEAFF. The CDR3 nucleotides are TGTGCCAGCAGTTTAGGGGGGCTTGGCACTGAAGCTTTCTTT.

This clonotype was found many times. The chain uses TRBV6-2 or TRBV6-3 and TRBJ1-5; TRBD1 is a possible D gene (6 bases). The ends were cut back, 2 bases at V and 0 bases at J, with 11 bases in the middle. This CDR3 region has 16 residues. Germline values: CDR1 MNHEY, CDR2 SVGEGT. CDR3 sequence reads: CASSYLGQNSNQPQHF. As DNA, the CDR3 is TGTGCCAGCAGTTACCTTGGACAGAATAGCAATCAGCCCCAGCATTTT.

There are many counts of this clonotype. The rearrangement links TRBV6-2 or TRBV6-3 to TRBJ2-1; 9 bases fit TRBD1. V gave up 5 bases and J gave up 4 bases; unmatched junction bases: 9. The CDR3 has 16 amino acids. The germline CDR1 and CDR2 sequences are MNHEY and SVGEGT. CDR3 in DNA: TGTGCCAGCAGTGGACAGGGGCCAGTGAGTTACAATGAGCAGTTCTTC. Translating it yields CASSGQGPVSYNEQFF.